The 27 T cell receptor beta chains given below trace back to one sample, sequenced in a study of blood T cells in healthy people across ages (dated by TCRdb to the mid-2010s). Libraries were made using 5' RACE. Sequencing was performed on an Illumina HiSeq 2500. The second PCR ran for about 6 to 11 cycles and used a J-beta primer mix along with a sample-barcoded 5' primer. The public reads were run again by TCRdb, first through fastp at Q25 and then through MiXCR, and only productive beta chains were kept. Each entry merges the rows of one CDR3 protein and shows their most common DNA and genes. The sample table lists about 650,000 distinct CDR3 sequences, around 52% of them with a count of one. Roughly 14% of the sample belongs to the ten largest clones. Specimen: blood. The receptors were sampled from a woman of 80 years or more in good health.

The chain combines TRBV4-2 with TRBJ1-2, with TRBD1 matching 7 bases. With V trimmed by 8 bases and J by 0 bases, 6 bases remained unmatched. The CDR3 extends over 14 amino acids. Germline values: CDR1 LGHNA, CDR2 YNFKEQ. This CDR3 is CASETGVPNYGYTF. CDR3 DNA: TGTGCCAGCGAAACAGGGGTACCTAACTATGGCTACACCTTC.

The count of this clonotype is one. A much larger clone sits a single nucleotide away, making a read error possible. J is TRBJ2-3 and V is TRBV9; the D is unclear. The CDR3 length is 14 residues. V lost 3 bases, J lost 2 bases, and 10 bases lay in between. Germline CDR1 and CDR2: SGDLS and YYNGEE. CDR3 loop: CASSAGPDTDTQYF. The CDR3 DNA reads as TGTGCCAGCAGCGCAGGACCTGACACAGATACGCAGTATTTT.

This clonotype showed up just a few times. The chain has TRBV5-1 and TRBJ2-2; D assignment may be TRBD1 or TRBD2 (5 bases each). The V end lost 6 bases, the J end lost 0 bases, and 9 bases lay between the germline ends. Germline V CDR1 and CDR2: SGHRS, YFSETQ. The CDR3 covers 14 residues. CDR3 in amino acids: CASNGGTNTGELFF. CDR3 nucleotides: TGCGCCAGCAATGGGGGTACGAACACCGGGGAGCTGTTTTTT.

This clonotype is a singleton in its sample. It may be a read error: a sequence one base away is much more abundant. The V gene is TRBV20-1, the J gene TRBJ1-1; the D is unclear. Per germline, CDR1 DFQATT and CDR2 SNEGSKA (reference sequence). The CDR3 spans 16 residues. V gave up 0 bases and J gave up 2 bases, with 16 bases separating them. CDR3 loop: CSARDPVGPKNTEAFF. The CDR3 region has the DNA TGCAGTGCTAGAGACCCTGTCGGACCTAAAAACACTGAAGCTTTCTTT.

The V and J genes are TRBV10-3 and TRBJ2-2; D may match TRBD1 or TRBD2 (5 bases each). V lost 5 bases and J 13 bases, leaving 26 bases between the germline ends. The CDR3 consists of 16 residues. CDR1 is ENHRY, CDR2 SYGVKD, per germline. CDR3 protein: CAISSRDGAGDRGLFF. The CDR3 nucleotides are TGTGCCATCAGTTCCCGGGACGGCGCTGGGGATAGGGGGCTGTTTTTT.

This clonotype showed up many times. This chain links TRBV5-4 with TRBJ2-3, with D perhaps given as TRBD1 or TRBD2 (5 bases each). The germline V and J ends were trimmed by 5 bases and 0 bases, with 16 bases remaining between them. Per the germline V gene, CDR1 is SGHNT and CDR2 is YYREEE (reference sequence). The CDR3 length is 16 residues. CDR3 sequence (DNA): TGTGCCAGCAGTTCCTACCGGGGCCGGAGCACAGATACGCAGTATTTT. This encodes CASSSYRGRSTDTQYF.

The chain joins TRBV7-2 to TRBJ1-1; D ambiguous. Per germline, CDR1 SGHTA and CDR2 FQGNSA. V was trimmed by 5 bases and J by 3 bases, leaving 16 bases between them. The CDR3 totals 15 residues. CDR3: CASSQIGSGDTEAFF. The CDR3 DNA follows: TGTGCCAGCAGCCAAATCGGAAGCGGGGACACTGAAGCTTTCTTT. The complete variable domain, with remaining parts taken from reference TRBV7-2 and TRBJ1-1, reads GAGVSQSPSNKVTEKGKDVELRCDPISGHTALYWYRQSLGQGLEFLIYFQGNSAPDKSGLPSDRFSAERTGGSVSTLTIQRTQQEDSAVYLCASSQIGSGDTEAFFGQGTRLTVV.

This clonotype showed up many times. The chain recombines TRBV2 with TRBJ2-3; 8 bases align to TRBD1. The CDR3 consists of 19 residues. V dropped 5 bases and J dropped 0; count of bases not matched to a gene: 16. The germline V gene encodes CDR1 SNHLY and CDR2 FYNNEI. The CDR3 sequence is CASSITGQARRDSTDTQYF. CDR3 nucleotides: TGTGCCAGCAGTATCACGGGACAGGCCCGACGCGATAGCACAGATACGCAGTATTTT.

J is TRBJ1-2 and V is TRBV10-3, with D unclear. Germline CDR1 is ENHRY and CDR2 is SYGVKD. With 5 bases removed from V and 4 bases from J, the gap between germline ends came to 11 bases. This CDR3 spans 13 amino acids. The CDR3 DNA reads TGTGCCATCAGTAAACTCGGAGGCTATGGCTACACCTTC. Protein: CAISKLGGYGYTF.

At least ten counts were recorded for this clonotype. The V and J genes are TRBV12-3 or TRBV12-4 and TRBJ1-1; TRBD1 agrees at 7 bases. The CDR3 is made up of 15 amino acids. Trimming took 4 bases from V and 5 from J; bases not matched to a gene: 10. Here the CDR3 reads CASSYTTGRGTEAFF. In DNA, the CDR3 is TGTGCCAGCAGTTACACGACAGGGAGGGGAACTGAAGCTTTCTTT.

This clonotype occurred once. Being one base from a much bigger clone, this may be a read error. The chain recombines TRBV18 with TRBJ2-1; 12 positions agree with TRBD2. The better agreement between TRBJ2-7 and the DNA end casts doubt on the J call. The CDR3 is 15 residues long. Germline V CDR1 and CDR2: KGHSH, LQKENI. The CDR3 loop is CASSPTSGRYNEQYF. As DNA, the CDR3 is TGTGCCAGCTCACCGACTAGCGGGAGATACAATGAGCAGTACTTC.

This clonotype turned up a few times. The chain uses TRBV4-1 and TRBJ1-4; 8 nucleotides agree with TRBD1. The CDR3 sequence is 15 residues long. Germline values: CDR1 MGHRA, CDR2 YSYEKL. V gave up 3 bases and J gave up 16 bases; unmatched junction bases: 16. The CDR3 DNA reads TGCGCCAGCAGCCAGACCGGACAGGGTACATTTGCAAAGTTTTTT. Protein product: CASSQTGQGTFAKFF.

This clonotype was counted many times. The chain is built from TRBV25-1 and TRBJ2-1; 8 bases agree with TRBD1. The CDR3 sequence is 15 residues long. Germline V gives CDR1 MGHDK, CDR2 SYGVNS. V dropped 3 bases and J dropped 4; count of bases not matched to a gene: 5. The CDR3 protein is CASSDSGTGYNEQFF. The CDR3 DNA sequence: TGTGCCAGCAGTGATTCCGGGACAGGTTACAATGAGCAGTTCTTC.

The rearrangement uses TRBV15 and TRBJ2-1; 7 nucleotides line up with TRBD2. The germline gives CDR1 LNHNV, CDR2 YYDKDF (reference sequence). The CDR3 is 14 residues long. The V gene end was trimmed by 0 bases and the J gene end by 5 bases; junction bases not matched to a gene: 1. CDR3: CATSRDLADNEQFF. Here the CDR3 DNA reads TGTGCCACCAGCAGAGATCTAGCGGACAATGAGCAGTTCTTC.

This chain links TRBV9 with TRBJ2-2, with D unresolved. The CDR3 contains 16 residues. V lost 4 bases and J lost 2, with 15 bases in between. Germline V gene data show CDR1 as SGDLS and CDR2 as YYNGEE. This CDR3 is CASSNLLLSNTGELFF. The DNA of the CDR3 is TGTGCCAGCAGCAATCTTCTCCTGAGTAACACCGGGGAGCTGTTTTTT.

Points on this clonotype: A much more abundant neighbour one base away suggests this may be a read error. V and J are TRBV28 and TRBJ2-5; D not resolved. Trimming removed 8 bases from V and 11 bases from J, with 24 bases in between. CDR3 length equals 14 residues. Germline CDR1 and CDR2: MDHEN and SYDVKM. The CDR3 nucleotides are TGTGCCAGCGTCAGAGACCTCTCCTACAATGAGCAGTACTTC. This translates into CASVRDLSYNEQYF.

This clonotype showed up just a few times. The chain carries TRBV24-1 and TRBJ2-2; a weak D match, TRBD1 (6 bases). There are 16 residues in the CDR3. The V gene's germline CDR1 is KGHDR and CDR2 SFDVKD. Trimming left V 4 bases short and J 1 base short, with 12 bases between. DNA for the CDR3: TGTGCCACCAGTGAGGGCGGCAGGGGGAACACCGGGGAGCTGTTTTTT. As protein: CATSEGGRGNTGELFF.

The V call is TRBV20-1, the J call TRBJ2-5, with 8 nucleotides matching TRBD1. The J call may be in error: the DNA end matches TRBJ2-7 better. Germline V gives CDR1 DFQATT, CDR2 SNEGSKA (reference sequence). This CDR3 comprises 15 residues. The CDR3 nucleotides are TGCAGTGCTAGAGATCCCACAGGGGGTGTCTACGAGCAGTACTTC. Its protein is CSARDPTGGVYEQYF.

V is TRBV4-1 and J is TRBJ2-5; 8 nucleotides match TRBD1. V shed 1 base and J 4 bases; nucleotides not matched to a gene: 2. Per germline, CDR1 MGHRA and CDR2 YSYEKL. The CDR3 consists of 14 residues. The CDR3 region is CASSQAQGGETQYF. The CDR3 region has the DNA TGCGCCAGCAGCCAAGCACAGGGGGGAGAGACCCAGTACTTC.

The chain has TRBV24-1 and TRBJ2-1; no clear D gene. The CDR3 has 16 amino acids. V was pared by 4 bases and J by 3 bases, with 15 bases between. CDR1 is KGHDR and CDR2 is SFDVKD in the germline V gene. This CDR3 is CATSDASFLGYNEQFF. The CDR3 region has the DNA TGTGCCACCAGTGACGCCTCCTTTTTGGGCTACAATGAGCAGTTCTTC.

V is TRBV7-2 and J is TRBJ2-2; 12 bases match TRBD2. Germline V gives CDR1 SGHTA, CDR2 FQGNSA. This CDR3 region has 17 residues. The V gene end was trimmed by 1 base and the J gene end by 6 bases; junction bases not matched to a gene: 6. CDR3 residues: CASSLGPSGRASGELFF. The CDR3 region has the DNA TGTGCCAGCAGCTTAGGCCCTAGCGGGAGGGCCTCCGGGGAGCTGTTTTTT.

This clonotype has ten or more counts. The V call is TRBV2, the J call TRBJ1-6; D unresolved. CDR3 length equals 12 residues. Looked up from germline, CDR1 is SNHLY and CDR2 is FYNNEI. With 8 bases removed from V and 5 bases from J, the gap between germline ends came to 7 bases. CDR3 amino acids: CASGRHNSPLHF. CDR3 DNA: TGTGCCAGCGGAAGACATAATTCACCCCTCCACTTT. Variable domain in full (rest from reference TRBV2 and TRBJ1-6): EPEVTQTPSHQVTQMGQEVILRCVPISNHLYFYWYRQILGQKVEFLVSFYNNEISEKSEIFDDQFSVERPDGSNFTLKIRSTKLEDSAMYFCASGRHNSPLHFGNGTRLTVT.

On this clonotype: This may come from a read error, since a much larger clone is one base off. This chain connects TRBV12-3 or TRBV12-4 to TRBJ2-7; 10 bases are shared with TRBD1. The CDR3 is 15 residues long. The trim removed 4 bases at V and 6 bases at J, leaving 9 bases unmatched. Here the CDR3 DNA reads TGTGCCAGCAGTTGGGGGGACAGGGGTGTTGGCGAGCAGTACTTC. Protein product: CASSWGDRGVGEQYF.

V is TRBV14 and J is TRBJ2-3; D might be TRBD1 (6 bases). The V end lost 1 base, the J end lost 2 bases, and 16 bases lay between the germline ends. Germline V lookup: CDR1 SGHDN, CDR2 FVKESK. The CDR3 consists of 17 residues. The CDR3 DNA sequence: TGTGCCAGCAGCCAAGGCGGGTCACAGGGTTACACAGATACGCAGTATTTT. Translating gives CASSQGGSQGYTDTQYF.

This clonotype came up many times. The genes are TRBV28 and TRBJ2-3; D unclear. CDR1 is MDHEN, CDR2 SYDVKM, per germline. The CDR3 spans 14 residues. V lost 5 bases, J lost 7 bases, and 16 bases lay in between. CDR3 DNA sequence: TGTGCCAGCAGTCAGTCCCGGGCTTTTAATACGCAGTATTTT. It codes for CASSQSRAFNTQYF.

This chain uses TRBV12-5 with TRBJ1-2, with 7 nucleotides matching TRBD1. CDR3 length: 15 amino acids. The junction had 11 bases not matched to a gene; V was cut back by 3 bases and J by 7 bases. CDR1 LGHNT and CDR2 FRNRAP come from the germline V gene. CDR3 region: CASGFPRQGGRGYTF. CDR3 DNA sequence: TGTGCTAGTGGTTTCCCTCGACAGGGAGGGCGTGGCTACACCTTC.

With respect to this clonotype: No conserved phenylalanine or tryptophan ends this CDR3, so it is likely a read error. The chain joins TRBV7-2 to TRBJ2-1; TRBD1 or TRBD2 may be the D gene (5 bases each). V was trimmed by 1 base and J by 4 bases, leaving 11 bases between them. CDR1 is SGHTA and CDR2 is FQGNSA in the germline V gene. The CDR3 totals 15 residues. CDR3 nucleotides: TGTGCCAGCAGCTTAGATTCGGGGCAATACAATGAGCAGTTCTTG. As protein: CASSLDSGQYNEQFL.